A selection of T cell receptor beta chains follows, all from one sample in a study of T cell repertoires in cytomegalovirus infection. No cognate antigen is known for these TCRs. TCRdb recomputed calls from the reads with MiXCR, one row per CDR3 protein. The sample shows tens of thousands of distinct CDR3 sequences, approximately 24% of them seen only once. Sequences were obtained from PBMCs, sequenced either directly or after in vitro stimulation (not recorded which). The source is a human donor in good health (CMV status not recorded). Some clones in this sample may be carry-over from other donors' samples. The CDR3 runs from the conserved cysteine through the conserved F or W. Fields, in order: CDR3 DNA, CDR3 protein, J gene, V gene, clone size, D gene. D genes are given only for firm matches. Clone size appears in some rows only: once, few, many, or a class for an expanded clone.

TGCAGTGTAAGAAGCGGGGGGAGCCAGTTCTTC CSVRSGGSQFF TRBJ2-1 TRBV20-1 . TRBD2
TGCAGTGCGTGGGCGGGAGAGGTAGATACGCAGTATTTT CSAWAGEVDTQYF TRBJ2-3 TRBV20-1 . TRBD2
TGTGCCAGCAGCCAAGTCCTTGGGGTCCTTGGGACTGAAGCTTTCTTT CASSQVLGVLGTEAFF TRBJ1-1 TRBV3-1 . .
TGTGCCAGCAGCCCCGGGGGACCCCTTCCGAGGAAGTACTTC CASSPGGPLPRKYF TRBJ2-7 TRBV2 . .
TGTGCTAGTGGTTTGGTACTAGCTAGCGGGAGGAATACCTACAATGAGCAGTTCTTC CASGLVLASGRNTYNEQFF TRBJ2-1 TRBV12-5 few TRBD2
TGTGCCAGCAGGGGACCATTTACTGAAGCTTTCTTT CASRGPFTEAFF TRBJ1-1 TRBV5-6 few .
TGTGCCAGCACCGCTCGGGACGGGCCCCAGCATTTT CASTARDGPQHF TRBJ1-5 TRBV27 . .
TGTGCCAGCAGCGCAACATTTGGAGATACGCAGTATTTT CASSATFGDTQYF TRBJ2-3 TRBV3-1 . .
TGTGCCAGCAGCATAAGGACAGTGAATAGCTATGGCTACACCTTC CASSIRTVNSYGYTF TRBJ1-2 TRBV7-2 . .
TGTGCCAGCAGCGTACGGCCGGGTCGGAATGAGCAGTTCTTC CASSVRPGRNEQFF TRBJ2-1 TRBV9 . .
TGTGCCAGCAGTCGGGACAGGGGGCGCCCCGGGGAGCTGTTTTTT CASSRDRGRPGELFF TRBJ2-2 TRBV28 . TRBD1
TGTGCCATCAGTGAACCTCGTACAGCGTCCTACAATGAGCAGTTCTTC CAISEPRTASYNEQFF TRBJ2-1 TRBV10-3 . .
TGTGCCAGCAGCTCGGGGATAGCGGGAGGGCCTACACTCGGGCAAACAGATACGCAGTATTTT CASSSGIAGGPTLGQTDTQYF TRBJ2-3 TRBV7-9 many TRBD2
TGTGCCAGCAGCCGGGACAGGGGCGGCTACACCTTC CASSRDRGGYTF TRBJ1-2 TRBV28 . TRBD1
TGCAGTGCTAGATCGAGGGACAGGGGGCGCACAGATACGCAGTATTTT CSARSRDRGRTDTQYF TRBJ2-3 TRBV20-1 . TRBD1
TGTGCCAGCAGTTTAATGGGGATCCAAGCATCTGGGGCCAACGTCCTGACTTTC CASSLMGIQASGANVLTF TRBJ2-6 TRBV27 many .
TGCGCCAGCAGCTTGGGACAGGACGCAGATACGCAGTATTTT CASSLGQDADTQYF TRBJ2-3 TRBV5-1 . .
TGTGCCAGCAGCCTCGGGTCCCGGGTCGATACGCAGTATTTT CASSLGSRVDTQYF TRBJ2-3 TRBV5-6 few .
TGTGCCAGCAGTTATAGGGACAGGGGCTATGGCTACACCTTC CASSYRDRGYGYTF TRBJ1-2 TRBV7-2 . TRBD1
TGTGCCAGCAGTCCCGGTTCGACAGGGTCCACTGAAGCTTTCTTT CASSPGSTGSTEAFF TRBJ1-1 TRBV28 few TRBD1
TGTGCCAGCTCGCGAGGGACTAGCGGGAAAGAGACCCAGTACTTC CASSRGTSGKETQYF TRBJ2-5 TRBV18 once TRBD2
TGCGCCAGCAGCGCGGGACTAGCGGGGGTAGATACGCAGTATTTT CASSAGLAGVDTQYF TRBJ2-3 TRBV5-1 few TRBD2
TGTGCCAGCAGCCGGGCCGTGGGAGGCGAGGCTCGAGAGACCCAGTACTTC CASSRAVGGEARETQYF TRBJ2-5 TRBV5-5 few .
TGTGCCAGCAGTCGGGCCGGAAAACAAGAGACCCAGTACTTC CASSRAGKQETQYF TRBJ2-5 TRBV4-2 . .
TGCAGTGCTAGACCTATTACTAGCGGGAGTGTCTACGAGCAGTACTTC CSARPITSGSVYEQYF TRBJ2-7 TRBV20-1 many TRBD2
TGTGCCAGAAAAGGACAGGGCCCACCCTCTAACTATGGCTACACCTTC CARKGQGPPSNYGYTF TRBJ1-2 TRBV27 . TRBD1
TGTGCCAGTAGTGGATCGAACACTGAAGCTTTCTTT CASSGSNTEAFF TRBJ1-1 TRBV19 . .
TGTGCCAGTAGTACCGCCGAGACAGGTCTTGAAGCTTTCTTT CASSTAETGLEAFF TRBJ1-1 TRBV19 . .
TGTGCCAGCAGTTTATGGCTAGCGGCTAGCACAGATACGCAGTATTTT CASSLWLAASTDTQYF TRBJ2-3 TRBV27 once TRBD2
TGTGCCACCTCAGCGGGAGGGTACCAAGAGACCCAGTACTTC CATSAGGYQETQYF TRBJ2-5 TRBV10-3 . TRBD2
TGTGCCAGCAGTTCCCCTGTAGTGGAGACCCAGTACTTC CASSSPVVETQYF TRBJ2-5 TRBV28 few .
TGTGCCAGCAGCCAAGGCGGTTCGGGGTTACGGGAGCAGTACTTC CASSQGGSGLREQYF TRBJ2-7 TRBV3-1 . .
TGTGCCAGTAGTATTTGGGTGAACACTGAAGCTTTCTTT CASSIWVNTEAFF TRBJ1-1 TRBV19 . .
TGCGCCAGCAGCTTTTTGGGGGGAACTGAAGCTTTCTTT CASSFLGGTEAFF TRBJ1-1 TRBV5-1 . .
TGTGCCAGCAGTTACTCAGAACAGAGCCTAAACATTCAGTACTTC CASSYSEQSLNIQYF TRBJ2-4 TRBV6-2/TRBV6-3 many .
TGTGCCAGCTCACCGGACAGCGTGTATGGCTACACCTTC CASSPDSVYGYTF TRBJ1-2 TRBV18 . .
TGCAGTGCTAGACGGGACCCCGGGGATGAGCAGTTCTTC CSARRDPGDEQFF TRBJ2-1 TRBV20-1 many .
TGTGCCAGCAGTAGAATGCGCGACAGACAAGGAAGATACACCGGGGAGCTGTTTTTT CASSRMRDRQGRYTGELFF TRBJ2-2 TRBV12-3/TRBV12-4 many .
TGCGCCAGCAGCCAAGATTCCCAGGGGGCTCTTTCACCCCTCCACTTT CASSQDSQGALSPLHF TRBJ1-6 TRBV4-3 . TRBD1